This TCR beta chain was obtained from a study of CD8 T cells in ankylosing spondylitis. Study observations and caveats: Seemingly characteristic of ankylosing spondylitis blood was a TCR beta motif consisting of fewer than 10 highly homologous variants.

The V gene end was trimmed by 6 bases and the J gene end by 8 bases; junction bases not matched to a gene: 11. The CDR3 loop spans 14 amino acids. As for this clonotype: Its antigen is as yet unknown.

Each CDR3 protein is one row after TCRdb ran MiXCR on the 5' RACE reads. Of roughly 440,000 distinct CDR3 sequences listed, about 15% were seen once; the top ten hold over 0.9%. What was sequenced was blood, either unsorted or a sorted T cell fraction (not recorded which). This TCR came from a male donor with ankylosing spondylitis. This chain joins TRBV12-3 or TRBV12-4 and TRBJ1-2, with 8 positions matching TRBD1. CDR3 residues: CASSRRATGVGYTF. The CDR3 bases are TGTGCCAGCAGCAGGCGAGCGACAGGGGTAGGCTACACCTTC.